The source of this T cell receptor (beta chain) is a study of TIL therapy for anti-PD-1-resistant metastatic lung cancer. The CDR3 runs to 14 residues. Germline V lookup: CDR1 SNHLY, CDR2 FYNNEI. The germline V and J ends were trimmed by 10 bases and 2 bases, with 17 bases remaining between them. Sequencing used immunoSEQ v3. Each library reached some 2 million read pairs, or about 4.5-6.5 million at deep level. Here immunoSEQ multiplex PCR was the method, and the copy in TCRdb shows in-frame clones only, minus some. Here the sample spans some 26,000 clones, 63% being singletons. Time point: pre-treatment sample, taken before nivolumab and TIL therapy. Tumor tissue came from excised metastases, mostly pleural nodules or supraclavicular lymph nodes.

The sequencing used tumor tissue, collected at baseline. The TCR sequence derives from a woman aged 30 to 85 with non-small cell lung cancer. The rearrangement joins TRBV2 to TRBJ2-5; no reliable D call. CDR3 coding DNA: TGTGCCATAGCAGCAACAGCCCTGCAAGAGACCCAGTACTTC. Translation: CAIAATALQETQYF.